The entry below describes one T cell receptor beta chain. Its antigen is currently unknown. Investigators reverse transcribed all isolated RNA, so they sequenced expressed TCRB transcripts. Using immunoSEQ multiplex PCR, the repertoire was profiled, and TCRdb retains in-frame clones only, with some absent. The data hold 390,000 or so clones, with 11% to 15% observed a single time. Trimming took 4 bases from V and 6 from J; bases not matched to a gene: 11. CDR1 and CDR2 (germline): SGHRS, YFSETQ. The CDR3 runs 15 residues. These data belong to a study of beta chain features in type 1 diabetes. Overall study context: Cell yields, age and gender were similar between patients and healthy donors.

Study-level results: PCR might show a preference for shorter templates, equally across patients and controls. Fewer junction insertions and more nucleotide deletions appeared in type 1 diabetes patients.

This chain connects TRBV5-1 to TRBJ2-3; TRBD2 agrees at 7 bases. The sample comprised naive CD4+ T cells from blood. This receptor was obtained from a man under 40 in good health. The CDR3 region has the DNA TGCGCCAGCAGCCAAAGCGGCTGGACTAGGGATACGCAGTATTTT. Translating gives CASSQSGWTRDTQYF.